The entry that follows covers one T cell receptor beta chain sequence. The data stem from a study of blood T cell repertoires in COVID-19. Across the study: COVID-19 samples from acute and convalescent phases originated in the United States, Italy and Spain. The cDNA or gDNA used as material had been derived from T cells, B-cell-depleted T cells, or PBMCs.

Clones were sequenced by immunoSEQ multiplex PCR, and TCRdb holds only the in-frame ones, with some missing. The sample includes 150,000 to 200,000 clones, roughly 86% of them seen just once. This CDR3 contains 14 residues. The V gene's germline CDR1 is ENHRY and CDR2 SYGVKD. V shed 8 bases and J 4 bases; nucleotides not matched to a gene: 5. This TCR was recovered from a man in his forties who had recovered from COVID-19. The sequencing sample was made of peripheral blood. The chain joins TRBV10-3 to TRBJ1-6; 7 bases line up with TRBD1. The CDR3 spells CAIGPGQYNSPLHF. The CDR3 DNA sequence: TGTGCCATCGGTCCGGGACAGTATAATTCACCCCTCCACTTT.